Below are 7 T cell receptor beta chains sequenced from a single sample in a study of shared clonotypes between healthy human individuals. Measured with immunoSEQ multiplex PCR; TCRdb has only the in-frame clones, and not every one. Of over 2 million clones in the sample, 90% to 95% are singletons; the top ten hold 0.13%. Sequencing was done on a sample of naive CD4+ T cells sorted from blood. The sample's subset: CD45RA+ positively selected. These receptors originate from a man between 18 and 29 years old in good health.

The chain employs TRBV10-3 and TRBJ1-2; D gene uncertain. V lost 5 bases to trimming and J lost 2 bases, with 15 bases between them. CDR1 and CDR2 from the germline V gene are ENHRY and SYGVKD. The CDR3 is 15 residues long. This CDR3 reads CAISLGKDLNYGYTF. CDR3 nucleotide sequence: TGTGCCATCAGTCTCGGGAAGGACCTCAACTATGGCTACACCTTC.

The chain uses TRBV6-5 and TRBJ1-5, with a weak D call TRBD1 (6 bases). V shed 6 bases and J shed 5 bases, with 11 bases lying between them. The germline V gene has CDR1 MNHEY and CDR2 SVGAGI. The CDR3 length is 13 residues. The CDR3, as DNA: TGTGCCAGCAGGCGGACAGCCTATCAGCCCCAGCATTTT. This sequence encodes CASRRTAYQPQHF.

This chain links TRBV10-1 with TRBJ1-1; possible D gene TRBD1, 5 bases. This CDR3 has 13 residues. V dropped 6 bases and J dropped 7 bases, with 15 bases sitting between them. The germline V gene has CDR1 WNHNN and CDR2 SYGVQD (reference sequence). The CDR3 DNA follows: TGCGCCAGCAGCCCTGGGGGGGGAAATGAAGCTTTCTTT. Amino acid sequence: CASSPGGGNEAFF.

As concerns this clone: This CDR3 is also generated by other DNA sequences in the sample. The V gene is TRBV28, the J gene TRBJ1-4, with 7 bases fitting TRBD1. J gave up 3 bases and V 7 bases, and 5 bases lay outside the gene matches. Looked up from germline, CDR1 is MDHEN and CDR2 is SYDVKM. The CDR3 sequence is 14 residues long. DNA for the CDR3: TGTGCCAGCACCCGACAGGGATCTAATGAAAAACTGTTTTTT. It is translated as CASTRQGSNEKLFF.

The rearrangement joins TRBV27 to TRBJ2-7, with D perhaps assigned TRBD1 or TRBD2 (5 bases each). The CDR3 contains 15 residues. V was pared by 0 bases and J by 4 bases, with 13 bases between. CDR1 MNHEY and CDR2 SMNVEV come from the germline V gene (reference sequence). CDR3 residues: CASSLSGTTVYEQYF. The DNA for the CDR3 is TGTGCCAGCAGTTTATCAGGGACCACGGTATACGAGCAGTACTTC.

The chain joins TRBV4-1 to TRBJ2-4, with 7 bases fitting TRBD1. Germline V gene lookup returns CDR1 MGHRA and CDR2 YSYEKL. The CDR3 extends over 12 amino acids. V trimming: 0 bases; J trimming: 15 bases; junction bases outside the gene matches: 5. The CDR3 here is CASSQDSNRGYF. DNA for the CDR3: TGCGCCAGCAGCCAAGATTCAAACAGGGGGTACTTC.

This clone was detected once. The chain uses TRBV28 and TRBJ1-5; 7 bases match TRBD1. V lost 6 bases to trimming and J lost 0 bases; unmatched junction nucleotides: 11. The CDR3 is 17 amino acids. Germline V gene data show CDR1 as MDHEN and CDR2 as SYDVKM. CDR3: CASSHFTGDYSNQPQHF. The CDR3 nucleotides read TGTGCCAGCAGCCATTTTACAGGGGACTATAGCAATCAGCCCCAGCATTTT.